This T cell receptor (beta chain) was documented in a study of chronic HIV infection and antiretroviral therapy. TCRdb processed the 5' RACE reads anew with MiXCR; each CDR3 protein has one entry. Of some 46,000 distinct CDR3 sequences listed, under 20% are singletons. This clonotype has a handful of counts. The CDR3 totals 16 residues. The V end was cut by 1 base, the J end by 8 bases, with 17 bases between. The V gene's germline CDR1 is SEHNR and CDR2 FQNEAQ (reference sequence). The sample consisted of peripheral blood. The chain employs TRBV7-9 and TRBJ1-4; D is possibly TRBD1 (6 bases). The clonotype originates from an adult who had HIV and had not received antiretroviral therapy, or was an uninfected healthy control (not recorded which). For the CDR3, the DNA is TGTGCCAGCAGCTTAGAGGAAACAGGGTCATGGGAAAAACTGTTTTTT. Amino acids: CASSLEETGSWEKLFF.